A selection of T cell receptor beta chains follows, all from one sample in a study of PD-1 blockade in mismatch repair-deficient tumors. The data were produced by immunoSEQ multiplex PCR, yet TCRdb's version contains in-frame clones alone and is incomplete. Of 45,000 to 60,000 clones listed, around four fifths are singletons. The sample was peripheral blood, taken 4 weeks after starting pembrolizumab. These receptors were obtained from an adult with mismatch repair-deficient cancer. The CDR3 runs from the conserved cysteine through the conserved F or W. D genes are given only for firm matches. Not every row has a clone size; where given, it reads once, few, many or a size class.

NA,TRBV19,NA,TRBJ1-2,TGTGCCAGTAGTAATAGAGCCTATGGCTACACCTTC,CASSNRAYGYTF
TRBD2,TRBV18,NA,TRBJ2-1,TGTGCCAGCTCACCCGCCGGGACTAGCTCCTACAATGAGCAGTTCTTC,CASSPAGTSSYNEQFF
TRBD2,TRBV5-1,NA,TRBJ2-7,TGCGCCAGCAGCCTCGTAGCGGGAAGCTCCTACGAGCAGTACTTC,CASSLVAGSSYEQYF
NA,TRBV2,few,TRBJ2-7,TGTGCCAGCAGCTCCGTGGGCTACGAGCAGTACTTC,CASSSVGYEQYF
NA,TRBV6-1,NA,TRBJ1-6,TGTGCCAGCAGTGCAACGGGACGGGTCTATAATTCACCCCTCCACTTT,CASSATGRVYNSPLHF
NA,TRBV30,NA,TRBJ2-1,TGTGCCTGGAGCGCTAGCGGAGGGGGTGAGCAGTTCTTC,CAWSASGGGEQFF
NA,TRBV7-3,few,TRBJ2-1,TGTGCCAGCAGCCGAACCCCTCGAGCGAGCTCCTACAATGAGCAGTTCTTC,CASSRTPRASSYNEQFF
NA,TRBV6-1,once,TRBJ1-2,TGTGCCAGCAGTGAACATAATGGGGTGGCGAACTATGGCTACACCTTC,CASSEHNGVANYGYTF
NA,TRBV28,once,TRBJ1-1,TGTGCCAGCAATGTAGTCCGGAACACTGAAGCTTTCTTT,CASNVVRNTEAFF
TRBD2,TRBV19,NA,TRBJ2-3,TGTGCCAGTAGTATTGGGCGGACTAGCGGGAGAAACCCAGATACGCAGTATTTT,CASSIGRTSGRNPDTQYF
TRBD1,TRBV2,NA,TRBJ2-7,TGTGCCAGCAGTGGACGGGACAGGGCCTACGAGCAGTACTTC,CASSGRDRAYEQYF
NA,TRBV14,NA,TRBJ1-4,TGTGCCAGCAGCCAAGATGGCCTGCGGGTTGAAAAACTGTTTTTT,CASSQDGLRVEKLFF
NA,TRBV25-1,NA,TRBJ1-4,TGTGCCAGCAGTGAATACTTCGGGGAGGGGGATGAAAAACTGTTTTTT,CASSEYFGEGDEKLFF
NA,TRBV27,few,TRBJ2-7,TGTGCCAGCAGTATCAGGGAAGCCTACGAGCAGTACTTC,CASSIREAYEQYF
NA,TRBV7-9,NA,TRBJ2-7,TGTGCCAGCAGCCGGACGGGCGAGCAGTACTTC,CASSRTGEQYF
NA,TRBV4-2,few,TRBJ1-1,TGTGCCAGCAGCCAAGATCGCACCCCCGCTGAAGCTTTCTTT,CASSQDRTPAEAFF
TRBD2,TRBV12-5,NA,TRBJ2-1,TGTGCTAGTGGCCTAGCGGGGGGATGGGGTGAGCAGTTCTTC,CASGLAGGWGEQFF
NA,TRBV21-1,NA,TRBJ1-4,TGTGCCAGCAGCAAAGTGCAGGCTGCAACTAATGAAAAACTGTTTTTT,CASSKVQAATNEKLFF
NA,TRBV2,NA,TRBJ2-7,TGTGCCAGCAGAGCTGACTTGAACTACGAGCAGTACTTC,CASRADLNYEQYF
NA,TRBV25-1,NA,TRBJ1-1,TGTGCCAGCAGAAACAGGGCAAACACTGAAGCTTTCTTT,CASRNRANTEAFF
NA,TRBV14,NA,TRBJ2-1,TGTGCCAGCAGCCCTCGGGCTTACTACAATGAGCAGTTCTTC,CASSPRAYYNEQFF
NA,TRBV15,NA,TRBJ2-3,TGTGCCACCAGCAGAGAGGCGGCGGGACATCGCACAGATACGCAGTATTTT,CATSREAAGHRTDTQYF
TRBD1,TRBV9,NA,TRBJ1-5,TGTGCCAGCAGCGGTCCCCCGGGACAGATAAATCAGCCCCAGCATTTT,CASSGPPGQINQPQHF
NA,TRBV5-4,NA,TRBJ1-1,TGTGCCAGCAGCCCAGGGGCAGAAGTTAACACTGAAGCTTTCTTT,CASSPGAEVNTEAFF
NA,TRBV15,NA,TRBJ1-1,TGTGCCACCAGCAGAGCCCATGCGGGAGTATCTACTGAAGCTTTCTTT,CATSRAHAGVSTEAFF
NA,TRBV6-6,NA,TRBJ2-1,TGTGCCAGCAGTTCGCTAGGTAATGAGCAGTTCTTC,CASSSLGNEQFF
NA,TRBV29-1,NA,TRBJ1-2,TGCAGCGTTGAACGGACAGTGAACTATGGCTACACCTTC,CSVERTVNYGYTF
TRBD1,TRBV6-5,NA,TRBJ1-2,TGTGCCAGCAGTGCCTCGGGGACAGGTTCTGGCTACACCTTC,CASSASGTGSGYTF
TRBD1,TRBV19,few,TRBJ1-3,TGTGCCAGTAGTCTCGACAGGGGAGGCACCATATATTTT,CASSLDRGGTIYF
NA,TRBV6-5,NA,TRBJ2-7,TGTGCCAGCAGTAGGCCGACGAGGTCCTCCTACGAGCAGTACTTC,CASSRPTRSSYEQYF
NA,TRBV11-3,NA,TRBJ2-2,TGTGCCAGCAGATCAGGGGTGAGCGGGGAGCTGTTTTTT,CASRSGVSGELFF
TRBD1,TRBV9,NA,TRBJ2-5,TGTGCCAGCAGCTACCGACAGGGGGTCGAAGAGACCCAGTACTTC,CASSYRQGVEETQYF
TRBD2,TRBV11-2,NA,TRBJ2-5,TGTGCCAGCAGCGCGAGCGGGTCTAGCGGTGGAGAGACCCAGTACTTC,CASSASGSSGGETQYF
NA,TRBV7-2,once,TRBJ2-5,TGTGCCAGCAGCTTACATGGCGGTTCGACCCAAGAGACCCAGTACTTC,CASSLHGGSTQETQYF
TRBD2,TRBV19,NA,TRBJ2-1,TGTGCCAGTAAAACGAACGTCCCTGGAGCGGGGGATAACTACAATGAGCAGTTCTTC,CASKTNVPGAGDNYNEQFF
NA,TRBV7-2,few,TRBJ2-7,TGTGCCAGCAGCTTAGACAGCCACGAGCAGTACTTC,CASSLDSHEQYF
NA,TRBV13,NA,TRBJ2-1,TGTGCCAGCAGCTTAGACACAGTCTACAATGAGCAGTTCTTC,CASSLDTVYNEQFF
TRBD1,TRBV7-2,NA,TRBJ2-7,TGTGCTAGCAGCTTAGGGACAGGTTCATCCTACGAGCAGTACTTC,CASSLGTGSSYEQYF
NA,TRBV7-9,NA,TRBJ1-3,TGTGCCAGCAGCGTCATGGGTGCTGGAAACACCATATATTTT,CASSVMGAGNTIYF
TRBD1,TRBV27,NA,TRBJ1-5,TGTGCCAGCAGTTATCAGGGGGGCAATCAGCCCCAGCATTTT,CASSYQGGNQPQHF
NA,TRBV2,few,TRBJ1-4,TGTGCCAGCGCCAAAGGGGGAACAACTAATGAAAAACTGTTTTTT,CASAKGGTTNEKLFF
TRBD1,TRBV27,medium-sized,TRBJ2-7,TGTGCCAGCAGTTCGGACAGGTTGAACTACGAGCAGTACTTC,CASSSDRLNYEQYF
NA,TRBV19,NA,TRBJ1-5,TGTGCCAGTAGTATGAATAGGGAGGCAGGGCGGAATCAGCCCCAGCATTTT,CASSMNREAGRNQPQHF
NA,TRBV7-2,NA,TRBJ1-2,TGTGCCAGCAGCTTAGGATCAGGGAATGGCTACACCTTC,CASSLGSGNGYTF
NA,TRBV4-2,NA,TRBJ1-1,TGTGCCAGCAGCCACCCCGCGGGGGGGCCCACTGAAGCTTTCTTT,CASSHPAGGPTEAFF
NA,TRBV14,few,TRBJ2-2,TGTGCCAGCAGCCCCAGACGGGAGTTGACCGGGGAGCTGTTTTTT,CASSPRRELTGELFF
TRBD1,TRBV27,NA,TRBJ1-2,TGTGCCAGCAGTCCATTCTCCGGGACAGGGGTAAACTATGGCTACACCTTC,CASSPFSGTGVNYGYTF
NA,TRBV7-9,NA,TRBJ1-1,TGTGCCAGCAGCTGGACGGCCACTGAAGCTTTCTTT,CASSWTATEAFF